This T cell receptor (beta chain) was found in a study of blood T cell repertoires in COVID-19. Overall study context: Sources were T cells, B-cell-depleted T cells, or PBMCs; the material itself was cDNA or gDNA.

This clone has at least ten counts. In assigning cohorts, the study relied on participant-reported clinical history. Method: immunoSEQ multiplex PCR; TCRdb's copy keeps in-frame clones and lacks some. The table includes 200,000 to 250,000 clones, about 87% detected once. The CDR3 has 17 residues. The V and J ends lost 4 bases and 0 bases respectively, with 16 bases between them. Germline values: CDR1 MNHEY, CDR2 SMNVEV (reference sequence). The sequence was collected from a woman aged 25 to 39 who had been exposed to COVID-19. The specimen was PBMCs or T cells enriched from blood (not recorded which). The chain joins TRBV27 to TRBJ2-1; D remains unclear. CDR3 in amino acids: CASSWVELTSSYNEQFF. The CDR3 region has the DNA TGTGCCAGCAGTTGGGTAGAATTGACAAGCTCCTACAATGAGCAGTTCTTC.